What follows is one T cell receptor beta chain and its context. This sample was taken from a study of blood T cell repertoires in COVID-19. Across the study: Samples of COVID-19 (acute and convalescent) were obtained from the United States, Italy and Spain.

Sequencing used immunoSEQ multiplex PCR; TCRdb keeps in-frame clones, though not all of them. The sample has about 220,000 clones, over 70% seen once; the top ten hold around 7.3%. The sequence derives from an older woman with acute or convalescent COVID-19. The sample was peripheral blood.

The DNA for the CDR3 is TGTGCCTGGAGTGTATTAGGGACTAATGAGCAGTTCTTC. Residues: CAWSVLGTNEQFF. The chain has TRBV30 and TRBJ2-1, with D possibly TRBD2 on 6 matching bases. This CDR3 region has 13 residues. The ends were cut back, 0 bases at V and 7 bases at J, with 10 bases in the middle. CDR1 and CDR2 from the germline V gene are GTSNPN and SVGIG (reference sequence).